The 9 T cell receptor beta chains reported below all come from one sample, sequenced in a study of post-analysis software for immune sequencing data. Whole-study findings and limits: TRBV5-6, TRBV5-1 and TRBV20-1 were among several TRBV segments more frequent in patients than controls.

These receptors have no known antigen. Prepared TCR beta cDNA libraries contained unique molecular identifiers. MiXCR was run by TCRdb on the PCR reads, yielding one entry per CDR3 protein. The repertoire includes fewer than 850,000 distinct CDR3 sequences, 25% to 30% of them detected once, and 0.56% sits in the top ten. Sequenced material: blood. All receptors derive from a girl aged 10 to 17 with multiple sclerosis.

This clonotype was picked up a small number of times. This rearrangement joins TRBV20-1 to TRBJ2-3; D not certain. This CDR3 has 15 amino acids. V lost 4 bases, J lost 3 bases, and 17 bases lay in between. The V gene's germline CDR1 is DFQATT and CDR2 SNEGSKA (reference sequence). The CDR3 DNA reads as TGCAGTGCTAATGGGAACGAGGCTCGGACAGATACGCAGTATTTT. This gives the protein CSANGNEARTDTQYF.

In this sample, this clonotype turned up many times. The chain couples TRBV29-1 to TRBJ2-1, with D possibly matching TRBD1 (5 bases). V lost 5 bases and J lost 6, with 14 bases in between. CDR1 is SQVTM, CDR2 ANQGSEA, per germline. This CDR3 comprises 13 residues. The CDR3 is CSVQIRTSNEQFF. CDR3 coding DNA: TGCAGCGTTCAAATACGGACATCCAATGAGCAGTTCTTC.

This clonotype was recorded only once. V and J are TRBV7-2 and TRBJ2-3; either TRBD1 or TRBD2 may fit D (5 bases each). V gave up 5 bases and J gave up 0 bases, with 18 bases separating them. Germline V gives CDR1 SGHTA, CDR2 FQGNSA. CDR3 length equals 17 residues. DNA of the CDR3: TGTGCCAGCAGCCGGTTCGGGACGCGCGGGAGCACAGATACGCAGTATTTT. This encodes CASSRFGTRGSTDTQYF. The variable domain in full, completed from reference TRBV7-2 and TRBJ2-3, reads GAGVSQSPSNKVTEKGKDVELRCDPISGHTALYWYRQSLGQGLEFLIYFQGNSAPDKSGLPSDRFSAERTGGSVSTLTIQRTQQEDSAVYLCASSRFGTRGSTDTQYFGPGTRLTVL.

This clonotype was picked up a small number of times. The CDR3 here is CASSVLASGGFKETQYF. CDR3 sequence (DNA): TGTGCCAGCAGTGTTTTGGCTAGCGGGGGGTTCAAAGAGACCCAGTACTTC. The chain recombines TRBV6-1 with TRBJ2-5, with 11 bases matching TRBD2. Germline values: CDR1 MNHNS, CDR2 SASEGT. This CDR3 contains 17 residues. Unmatched junction bases numbered 10, after V lost 4 bases and J lost 3 bases.

The rearrangement uses TRBV7-9 and TRBJ2-3; 10 nucleotides line up with TRBD2. Germline V lookup: CDR1 SEHNR, CDR2 FQNEAQ (reference sequence). V lost 5 bases, J lost 4 bases, and 9 bases stayed unmatched. This CDR3 has 16 residues. CDR3 region: CASSGILAGRADTQYF. The CDR3 DNA reads as TGTGCCAGCAGCGGAATACTAGCGGGGAGAGCAGATACGCAGTATTTT.

V is TRBV20-1 and J is TRBJ1-4; 10 bases align to TRBD1. Germline V gives CDR1 DFQATT, CDR2 SNEGSKA (reference sequence). The length of the CDR3 is 17 residues. The ends lost 6 bases at V and 0 bases at J; junction bases unmatched: 10. For the CDR3, the DNA is TGCAGTGCCCTGATGACAGGGGGCTCTGCAACTAATGAAAAACTGTTTTTT. Amino acid sequence: CSALMTGGSATNEKLFF.

The chain recombines TRBV2 with TRBJ2-7; D unclear. Germline-derived CDR1 and CDR2 are SNHLY and FYNNEI. Trimming stripped 6 bases from V and 2 bases from J, with 14 bases between. There are 14 residues in the CDR3. The CDR3 nucleotides are TGTGCCAGCAGCCCGGGCCCTATAACCTACGAGCAGTACTTC. Encoded protein: CASSPGPITYEQYF.

This clonotype was observed a handful of times. This chain joins TRBV18 and TRBJ2-5, with unresolved D. V lost 3 bases, J lost 1 base, and 6 bases lay in between. Germline loops: CDR1 KGHSH, CDR2 LQKENI. The CDR3 length is 13 residues. This CDR3 reads CASSPGFQETQYF. The DNA of the CDR3 is TGTGCCAGCTCACCTGGATTCCAAGAGACCCAGTACTTC.

The chain combines TRBV2 with TRBJ1-2; no clear D gene. This CDR3 is built from 14 residues. Per germline, CDR1 SNHLY and CDR2 FYNNEI. V lost 4 bases and J lost 2, with 11 bases in between. The CDR3 spells CASSGLRVNYGYTF. The CDR3 DNA reads as TGTGCCAGCAGTGGACTTAGGGTCAACTATGGCTACACCTTC.